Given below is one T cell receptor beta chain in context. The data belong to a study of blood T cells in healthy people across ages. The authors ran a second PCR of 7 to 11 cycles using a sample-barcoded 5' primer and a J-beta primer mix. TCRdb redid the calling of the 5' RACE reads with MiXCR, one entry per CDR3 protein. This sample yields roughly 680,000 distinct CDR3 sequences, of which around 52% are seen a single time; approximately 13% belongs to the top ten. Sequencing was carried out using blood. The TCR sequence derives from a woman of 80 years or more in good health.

The CDR3 coding sequence is TGCAGCGTTGAGTCTGGGACAGGGAACACCGGGGAGCTGTTTTTT. Protein sequence: CSVESGTGNTGELFF. The chain has TRBV29-1 and TRBJ2-2; 8 bases match TRBD1. Germline trimming cut 3 bases from V and 1 base from J; bases unmatched to any gene: 4. This CDR3 spans 15 amino acids. Per the germline V gene, CDR1 is SQVTM and CDR2 is ANQGSEA.